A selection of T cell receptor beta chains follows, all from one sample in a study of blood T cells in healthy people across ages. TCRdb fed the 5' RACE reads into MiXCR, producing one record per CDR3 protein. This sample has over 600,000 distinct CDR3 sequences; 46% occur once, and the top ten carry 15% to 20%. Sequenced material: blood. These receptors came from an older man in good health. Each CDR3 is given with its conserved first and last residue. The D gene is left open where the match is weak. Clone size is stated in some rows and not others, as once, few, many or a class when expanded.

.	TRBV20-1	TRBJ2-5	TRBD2	TGCAGTGCTAGAGGCCTAGCGGGAGAGCTAGAGACCCAGTACTTC	CSARGLAGELETQYF
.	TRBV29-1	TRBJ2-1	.	TGCAGCGTTGGACTGCCCACGGATGAGCAGTTCTTC	CSVGLPTDEQFF
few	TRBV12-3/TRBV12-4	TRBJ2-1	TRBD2	TGTGCCAGCAGTTTAGATCGGCTAGCGGGAGGACACTACAATGAGCAGTTCTTC	CASSLDRLAGGHYNEQFF
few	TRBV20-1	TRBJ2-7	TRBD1	TGCAGTGCCGAAAGACAGGGTCCCTACGAGCAGTACTTC	CSAERQGPYEQYF
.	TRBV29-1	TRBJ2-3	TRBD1	TGCAGCGCGAACGGACAGGGGACAGATACGCAGTATTTT	CSANGQGTDTQYF
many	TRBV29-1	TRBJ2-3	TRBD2	TGCAGCGTGACGGGGGGGAGCACAGATACGCAGTATTTT	CSVTGGSTDTQYF
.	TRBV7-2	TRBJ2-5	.	TGTGCCAGCAGTGATCAGGGAGGAGGGGAGACCCAGTACTTC	CASSDQGGGETQYF
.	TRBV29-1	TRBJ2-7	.	TGCAGCGTTGAAGATCAGGTCGAGCAGTACTTC	CSVEDQVEQYF
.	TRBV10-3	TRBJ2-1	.	TGTGCCATCGGGGCCGCAGGGTCGGAGCAGTTCTTC	CAIGAAGSEQFF
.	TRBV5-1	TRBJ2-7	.	TGCGCCAGTAGCCGCGCCGAGTACCAGACCTACGAGCAGTACTTC	CASSRAEYQTYEQYF
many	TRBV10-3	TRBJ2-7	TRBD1	TGTGCCATCAGTCCGGGACAGGGGGCGACTAGTGGCGAGCAGTACTTC	CAISPGQGATSGEQYF
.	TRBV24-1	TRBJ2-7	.	TGTGCCACCAGTGATTTCACACAGACAGGTGGGTCCTACAATGAGCAGTACTTC	CATSDFTQTGGSYNEQYF
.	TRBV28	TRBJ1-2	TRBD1	TGTGCCAGCAGTTTATGGGCAGGGGGACGTGGCTACACCTTC	CASSLWAGGRGYTF
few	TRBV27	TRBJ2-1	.	TGTGCCAGCAGGGGTGGTTACAATGAGCAGTTCTTC	CASRGGYNEQFF
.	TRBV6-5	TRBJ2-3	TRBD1	TGTGCCAGCAGCCGAGGGGGCACATCGTCAGATACGCAGTATTTT	CASSRGGTSSDTQYF
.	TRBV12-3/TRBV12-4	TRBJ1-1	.	TGTGCCAGCGGCCCGCCGGGACGTCTTACTGAAGCTTTCTTT	CASGPPGRLTEAFF
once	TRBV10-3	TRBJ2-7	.	TGTGCCATCAGTGTGTCAGGTTACAATGAGCAGTACTTC	CAISVSGYNEQYF
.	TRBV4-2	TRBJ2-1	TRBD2	TGTGCCAGCAGCCAAGATAGTAGGCGAGCGGGAGCCCTCTACAATGAGCAGTTCTTC	CASSQDSRRAGALYNEQFF
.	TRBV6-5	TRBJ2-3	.	TGTGCCAGCCGAAGGACAGTCCTTAGCACAGATACGCAGTATTTT	CASRRTVLSTDTQYF